The clone carrying this TCR beta chain was counted only a few times. TCRdb ran MiXCR on the 5' RACE reads and lists one entry per CDR3 protein. The sample consists of a few hundred thousand distinct CDR3 sequences, roughly 5.2% of them appearing once. These data belong to a study of T cells after yellow fever vaccination. CDR1 is LNHNV and CDR2 is YYDKDF in the germline V gene (reference sequence). This CDR3 is 19 amino acids long. V lost 0 bases to trimming and J lost 1 base; unmatched junction nucleotides: 7. The clonotype comes from a man aged 18 to 29 who received the YFV17D yellow fever vaccine. V usage is TRBV15 and J usage is TRBJ2-6; 9 bases are shared with TRBD1. Sequenced here: CD4+ T cells sorted from PBMCs, sampled on the day of the yellow fever booster vaccination. CDR3 nucleotides: TGTGCCACCAGCAGAGATCTGCAGACAGGGGGTTCTGGGGCCAACGTCCTGACTTTC. Protein sequence: CATSRDLQTGGSGANVLTF.